The sequence of this T cell receptor (beta chain) was determined in a study of blood T cell repertoires in COVID-19. Looking at the study overall: Italy, Spain and the United States were the sources of the convalescent and acute COVID-19 samples.

Authors' methods: Amplification from reference gene primers served as the basis for estimated nucleated cell counts. The data were produced by immunoSEQ multiplex PCR, yet TCRdb's version contains in-frame clones alone and is incomplete. Clone size and V and J calls were adopted from that table, with D and trimming inferred from the DNA. Altogether about 320,000 clones are present, about 89% being singletons, with the ten largest covering over 4%. Between the trimmed V and J ends, which lost 3 bases and 1 base, there was a span of 13 bases. Germline CDR1 and CDR2: MDHEN and SYDVKM. CDR3 length: 15 residues.

The receptor's source is a man between 60 and 70 years old who had recovered from COVID-19. The sequenced sample was PBMCs or T cells enriched from blood (not recorded which). V and J are TRBV28 and TRBJ2-7; D is possibly TRBD2 (7 bases). The CDR3 loop reads CASSLGGGTSYEQYF. The CDR3 DNA sequence: TGTGCCAGCAGTTTGGGAGGGGGGACTTCCTACGAGCAGTACTTC.